What follows are 20 T cell receptor beta chains derived from one specimen sequenced in a study of blood T cell repertoires in COVID-19. Only in-frame clones appear in the TCRdb table, and some are missing; sequencing was by immunoSEQ multiplex PCR. The sample has some 290,000 clones; about 90% are singletons. The sequenced sample consisted of peripheral blood. The receptors were gathered from a woman younger than 45 with COVID-19, enrolled during active disease.

J is TRBJ2-7 and V is TRBV6-2 or TRBV6-3; unclear D gene. The germline V gene has CDR1 MNHEY and CDR2 SVGEGT. The germline V and J ends were trimmed by 3 bases and 6 bases, with 12 bases remaining between them. The CDR3 has 13 residues. In DNA, the CDR3 is TGTGCCAGCAGTTATGGAGAGTTGGCCGAGCAGTACTTC. Translation gives CASSYGELAEQYF.

Regarding this clone: Other DNA sequences within the sample encode an identical CDR3. The chain combines TRBV9 with TRBJ2-1, with TRBD1 identical over 9 bases. CDR3 length: 16 amino acids. Germline CDR1 SGDLS, CDR2 YYNGEE. The V and J ends lost 1 base and 4 bases, in that order; junction bases with no gene match: 6. The CDR3 sequence: CASSVFGTGLYNEQFF. For the CDR3, the DNA is TGTGCCAGCAGCGTATTCGGGACAGGGTTGTACAATGAGCAGTTCTTC.

The V call is TRBV5-1, the J call TRBJ2-3; no clear D. With 3 bases removed from V and 0 bases from J, the gap between germline ends came to 11 bases. Germline V gene lookup returns CDR1 SGHRS and CDR2 YFSETQ. The CDR3 sequence is 15 residues long. The CDR3 protein is CASSSLTHSTDTQYF. CDR3 in DNA: TGCGCCAGCAGCTCACTGACTCACAGCACAGATACGCAGTATTTT.

This clone was counted a single time. The CDR3 DNA is TGTGCCAGCAGCCAGACGGGTTTTAACACCGGGGAGCTGTTTTTT. Its protein is CASSQTGFNTGELFF. The chain has TRBV11-3 and TRBJ2-2; D gene uncertain. The length of the CDR3 is 15 residues. Trimming took off 5 bases at V and 2 bases at J, with 12 bases between the two ends. Germline CDR1 and CDR2: SGHNT and YENEEA.

The rearrangement links TRBV15 to TRBJ1-1, with D perhaps TRBD1 (5 bases). This CDR3 contains 13 residues. With 9 bases removed from V and 0 bases from J, the gap between germline ends came to 11 bases. CDR1 and CDR2 (germline): LNHNV, YYDKDF (reference sequence). The CDR3 protein is CATKGVMNTEAFF. The CDR3 bases are TGTGCCACAAAAGGGGTGATGAACACTGAAGCTTTCTTT. The full variable domain, rest sourced from reference TRBV15 and TRBJ1-1, is DAMVIQNPRYQVTQFGKPVTLSCSQTLNHNVMYWYQQKSSQAPKLLFHYYDKDFNNEADTPDNFQSRRPNTSFCFLDIRSPGLGDTAMYLCATKGVMNTEAFFGQGTRLTVV.

This chain uses TRBV3-1 (or the pseudogene TRBV3-2) with TRBJ2-1; weak D call: TRBD1 (6 bases). CDR3 size: 11 residues. The germline V gene has CDR1 LGHDT and CDR2 YNNKEL (reference sequence). The V end was cut by 10 bases, the J end by 4 bases, with 8 bases between. CDR3 sequence (DNA): TGTGCCACAGGACAGTACAATGAGCAGTTCTTC. This encodes CATGQYNEQFF.

The chain employs TRBV5-1 and TRBJ2-1; 14 positions agree with TRBD2. Germline assignment: CDR1 SGHRS and CDR2 YFSETQ. The CDR3 runs to 16 residues. J was trimmed by 9 bases and V by 3 bases; bases with no gene match: 8. The CDR3 bases are TGCGCCAGCAGCTCCCTGACTAGCGGGGGGGCCACTGAGCAGTTCTTC. Protein product: CASSSLTSGGATEQFF.

V is TRBV7-6 and J is TRBJ2-3; possible D gene TRBD2, 6 bases. Trimming left V 4 bases short and J 2 bases short, with 13 bases between. Germline V CDR1 and CDR2: SGHVS, FNYEAQ. The CDR3 totals 15 residues. The CDR3 spells CASSSGLSNTDTQYF. The CDR3, as DNA: TGTGCCAGCAGCTCCGGACTATCGAACACAGATACGCAGTATTTT. Full variable domain (missing parts from reference TRBV7-6 and TRBJ2-3): GAGVSQSPRYKVTKRGQDVALRCDPISGHVSLYWYRQALGQGPEFLTYFNYEAQQDKSGLPNDRFSAERPEGSISTLTIQRTEQRDSAMYRCASSSGLSNTDTQYFGPGTRLTVL.

The chain employs TRBV5-1 and TRBJ2-1; 9 bases are a match to TRBD2. V dropped 0 bases and J dropped 4; count of bases not matched to a gene: 2. From germline, CDR1 is SGHRS and CDR2 YFSETQ. The CDR3 runs 15 residues. CDR3: CASSLAGLAYNEQFF. CDR3 coding DNA: TGCGCCAGCAGCTTGGCGGGACTAGCTTACAATGAGCAGTTCTTC.

The rearrangement links TRBV5-5 to TRBJ1-1, with a weak D call TRBD1 (5 bases). V gave up 4 bases and J gave up 4 bases, with 11 bases separating them. The CDR3 length is 13 residues. Germline CDR1 is SGHKS and CDR2 is YYEKEE (reference sequence). The CDR3 protein is CASSDGTATEAFF. The CDR3 DNA follows: TGTGCCAGCAGCGATGGGACTGCCACTGAAGCTTTCTTT. Full variable domain (missing parts from reference TRBV5-5 and TRBJ1-1): DAGVTQSPTHLIKTRGQQVTLRCSPISGHKSVSWYQQVLGQGPQFIFQYYEKEERGRGNFPDRFSARQFPNYSSELNVNALLLGDSALYLCASSDGTATEAFFGQGTRLTVV.

The chain carries TRBV2 and TRBJ1-6; no definite D call. V lost 6 bases and J lost 6, with 15 bases in between. Germline V gene sequence: CDR1 SNHLY, CDR2 FYNNEI. CDR3 length equals 15 residues. CDR3 loop: CASRGDTHPNSPLHF. CDR3 nucleotides: TGTGCCAGCAGGGGAGATACCCATCCTAATTCACCCCTCCACTTT.

The chain employs TRBV6-2 or TRBV6-3 and TRBJ2-7, with no clear D. V lost 6 bases to trimming and J lost 2 bases, with 23 bases between them. Per the germline V gene, CDR1 is MNHEY and CDR2 is SVGEGT. The CDR3 sequence is 17 residues long. The CDR3 reads CASSAHPHWLEAYEQYF. The CDR3 DNA follows: TGTGCCAGCAGCGCACACCCCCACTGGCTAGAGGCCTACGAGCAGTACTTC.

V gene TRBV11-3 combines with J gene TRBJ2-3; a possible D gene is TRBD2 (6 bases). Trimming removed 6 bases from V and 4 bases from J, with 17 bases in between. The CDR3 has 15 residues. Germline values: CDR1 SGHNT, CDR2 YENEEA. CDR3 sequence reads: CASSPLGGVADTQYF. CDR3 sequence (DNA): TGTGCCAGCAGTCCCCTTGGAGGGGTCGCAGATACGCAGTATTTT.

The J gene is TRBJ2-1, the V gene TRBV18; 9 nucleotides align to TRBD1. The length of the CDR3 is 16 residues. The J segment lost 1 base and the V segment lost 2 bases, leaving 3 bases of the junction unmatched. Germline V gene data show CDR1 as KGHSH and CDR2 as LQKENI. The CDR3 reads CASSPGDRASYNEQFF. CDR3 sequence (DNA): TGTGCCAGCTCACCAGGGGACAGGGCTTCCTACAATGAGCAGTTCTTC. The full variable domain, its missing parts supplied by reference TRBV18 and TRBJ2-1, is NAGVMQNPRHLVRRRGQEARLRCSPMKGHSHVYWYRQLPEEGLKFMVYLQKENIIDESGMPKERFSAEFPKEGPSILRIQQVVRGDSAAYFCASSPGDRASYNEQFFGPGTRLTVL.

The chain joins TRBV9 to TRBJ2-5; possible D gene TRBD2, 6 bases. There are 18 residues in the CDR3. With 2 bases removed from V and 3 bases from J, the gap between germline ends came to 23 bases. CDR1 is SGDLS and CDR2 is YYNGEE in the germline V gene. The CDR3 coding sequence is TGTGCCAGCAGCGTCGGGGACGGGGGTGTAATCCTCAAAGAGACCCAGTACTTC. This gives the protein CASSVGDGGVILKETQYF.

The V gene is TRBV19, the J gene TRBJ2-7, with 7 bases fitting TRBD1. Germline V gene sequence: CDR1 LNHDA, CDR2 SQIVND (reference sequence). V trimming: 4 bases; J trimming: 3 bases; junction bases outside the gene matches: 6. CDR3 length: 14 amino acids. CDR3 nucleotide sequence: TGTGCCAGTAGTACCCGGGACAGCAACTACGAGCAGTACTTC. This gives the protein CASSTRDSNYEQYF.

The chain combines TRBV24-1 with TRBJ2-3; unclear D gene. The V gene lost 4 bases and the J gene lost 0 bases, with 10 bases spanning the gap. Germline CDR1 reads KGHDR; CDR2 reads SFDVKD. The CDR3 runs to 15 residues. CDR3: CATSDPRKSTDTQYF. The CDR3 DNA sequence: TGTGCCACCAGTGACCCTAGAAAAAGCACAGATACGCAGTATTTT.

This chain uses TRBV7-9 with TRBJ2-5; D remains ambiguous. V was trimmed by 5 bases and J by 4 bases, leaving 11 bases between them. The germline CDR1 and CDR2 sequences are SEHNR and FQNEAQ (reference sequence). This CDR3 has 13 residues. DNA of the CDR3: TGTGCCAGCAGCCCCGGGTTCTTAGAGACCCAGTACTTC. The encoded protein is CASSPGFLETQYF.

The chain carries TRBV19 and TRBJ2-1, with unresolved D. Trimming pared 7 bases from V and 6 bases from J, leaving 16 bases between. Germline V CDR1 and CDR2: LNHDA, SQIVND (reference sequence). The CDR3 consists of 14 residues. The CDR3 spells CASNLGTQFNEQFF. CDR3 DNA sequence: TGTGCCAGTAATCTGGGCACACAATTCAATGAGCAGTTCTTC.

The genes are TRBV4-1 and TRBJ2-3; TRBD2 aligns across 7 bases. Trimming cost V 1 base and J 2 bases; bases outside gene matches: 6. This CDR3 comprises 16 residues. The germline gives CDR1 MGHRA, CDR2 YSYEKL. CDR3 nucleotides: TGCGCCAGCAGCCAAGGGGAGGGCAGGTACACAGATACGCAGTATTTT. It specifies CASSQGEGRYTDTQYF.